The next 20 T cell receptor beta chains were all read from a single sample in a study of shared clonotypes between healthy human individuals. Sequencing was performed with immunoSEQ multiplex PCR; in TCRdb, only in-frame clones are kept and a portion is missing. The sample carries a few hundred thousand clones, around three quarters recorded once. Sequencing input: PBMCs. The receptors here all came from a woman in her 40s in good health. Some clones in this sample may be carry-over from other donors' samples.

The rearrangement uses TRBV7-9 and TRBJ2-7; no definite D call. CDR1 and CDR2 from the germline V gene are SEHNR and FQNEAQ (reference sequence). The germline V and J ends were trimmed by 0 bases and 2 bases, with 14 bases remaining between them. The CDR3 spans 16 residues. DNA of the CDR3: TGTGCCAGCAGCTTAGCGCGGACGAAAACGACCTACGAGCAGTACTTC. Translating it yields CASSLARTKTTYEQYF.

J is TRBJ2-7 and V is TRBV11-1, with a weak D call TRBD1 (5 bases). Germline lookup yields CDR1 SGHAT and CDR2 FQDESV (reference sequence). There are 13 residues in the CDR3. V was clipped by 3 bases and J by 3 bases, with 9 bases between them. The CDR3 DNA reads as TGTGCCAGCAGCTTCCTGGACAACTACGAGCAGTACTTC. As protein: CASSFLDNYEQYF.

This chain joins TRBV28 and TRBJ2-1; 9 positions match TRBD1. V was pared by 3 bases and J by 7 bases, with 13 bases of the junction left unmatched. Per the germline V gene, CDR1 is MDHEN and CDR2 is SYDVKM. The CDR3 contains 17 residues. This CDR3 is CASSLTVGDRAINEQFF. The DNA of the CDR3 is TGTGCCAGCAGTTTGACAGTGGGGGACAGGGCTATAAATGAGCAGTTCTTC.

This chain links TRBV5-1 with TRBJ2-3; TRBD1 matches 7 bases. CDR1 and CDR2 (germline): SGHRS, YFSETQ. This CDR3 is built from 14 residues. Germline trimming cut 4 bases from V and 4 bases from J; bases unmatched to any gene: 6. The CDR3: CASSIGQVSDTQYF. In DNA form, the CDR3 reads TGCGCCAGCAGCATTGGACAGGTCTCAGATACGCAGTATTTT.

About this clone itself: This sequence is one base from a far larger clone and is likely a read error. The CDR3: CASSVQGGETQYF. The DNA for the CDR3 is TGTGCCAGCAGCGTACAGGGCGGGGAGACCCAGTACTTC. The chain carries TRBV9 and TRBJ2-5; the D gene could be TRBD1 or TRBD2 (5 bases each). CDR1 is SGDLS and CDR2 is YYNGEE in the germline V gene. The CDR3 contains 13 residues. Trimming removed 1 base from V and 5 bases from J, with 9 bases in between.

The gene calls are TRBV2 and TRBJ1-1; D remains ambiguous. The CDR3 runs 13 residues. V shed 8 bases and J shed 3 bases, with 13 bases lying between them. Germline-derived CDR1 and CDR2 are SNHLY and FYNNEI. The CDR3: CASALTLDTEAFF. CDR3 in DNA: TGTGCCAGCGCGCTCACCCTGGACACTGAAGCTTTCTTT.

This clone was seen a handful of times. This chain links TRBV19 with TRBJ2-7; 10 positions match TRBD2. CDR1 LNHDA and CDR2 SQIVND come from the germline V gene (reference sequence). This CDR3 contains 15 residues. V shed 3 bases and J 4 bases; nucleotides not matched to a gene: 6. CDR3 bases: TGTGCCAGTAGTATCCAGCGGGAGGGCCGGTACGAGCAGTACTTC. This codes for CASSIQREGRYEQYF.

A note on this clone: The same CDR3 is also encoded by other DNA sequences in this sample. The chain joins TRBV5-1 to TRBJ2-5; no reliable D call. The CDR3 runs 13 residues. Germline CDR1 SGHRS, CDR2 YFSETQ. The germline V and J ends were trimmed by 0 bases and 4 bases, with 7 bases remaining between them. CDR3 coding DNA: TGCGCCAGCAGCTTGGGGGCCGGAGAGACCCAGTACTTC. The encoded protein is CASSLGAGETQYF.

V and J are TRBV2 and TRBJ2-1, with a weak D call TRBD2 (5 bases). Germline assignment: CDR1 SNHLY and CDR2 FYNNEI. V lost 6 bases and J lost 3, with 9 bases in between. This CDR3 spans 13 amino acids. The CDR3 sequence is CASSPGYYNEQFF. The CDR3 DNA reads as TGTGCCAGCAGCCCGGGGTACTACAATGAGCAGTTCTTC.

The chain combines TRBV7-2 with TRBJ2-7, with 7 positions matching TRBD2. Germline V gives CDR1 SGHTA, CDR2 FQGNSA. V was pared by 5 bases and J by 4 bases, with 2 bases of the junction left unmatched. CDR3 length equals 12 residues. In nucleotides, the CDR3 is TGTGCCAGCAGCCCCGGGGGGTACGAGCAGTACTTC. Residues: CASSPGGYEQYF. The whole variable domain, remainder taken from reference TRBV7-2 and TRBJ2-7, is GAGVSQSPSNKVTEKGKDVELRCDPISGHTALYWYRQSLGQGLEFLIYFQGNSAPDKSGLPSDRFSAERTGGSVSTLTIQRTQQEDSAVYLCASSPGGYEQYFGPGTRLTVT.

The chain has TRBV28 and TRBJ2-7, with 9 bases aligning to TRBD1. With V trimmed by 5 bases and J by 3 bases, 8 bases remained unmatched. There are 15 residues in the CDR3. CDR1 MDHEN and CDR2 SYDVKM come from the germline V gene. The CDR3 reads CASSPSGTGLYEQYF. The CDR3 DNA is TGTGCCAGCAGTCCATCAGGGACAGGGCTCTACGAGCAGTACTTC.

This chain links TRBV21-1 with TRBJ2-3; the table's D call, TRBD2, has no DNA check behind it. TRBV21-1 is deemed a pseudogene. There are 20 residues in the CDR3. The CDR3 protein is CASSKVATSGSPNYTDTQYF. Written as DNA, the CDR3 is TGTGCCAGCAGCAAAGTGGCAACTAGCGGTTCCCCAAATTACACAGATACGCAGTATTTT.

The rearrangement uses TRBV7-6 and TRBJ2-1; D is ambiguous. V gave up 5 bases and J gave up 8 bases, with 13 bases separating them. The CDR3 is made up of 13 amino acids. CDR1 SGHVS and CDR2 FNYEAQ come from the germline V gene. CDR3 in DNA: TGTGCCAGCAGCCTTAGTGCCCGGTATGAGCAGTTCTTC. It codes for CASSLSARYEQFF.

On this clone: A much larger clone lies a single base off, so this may be a read error. The same CDR3 is also encoded by other DNA sequences in this sample. The chain links TRBV29-1 to TRBJ2-2; D is possibly TRBD1 or TRBD2 (5 bases each). Trimming took off 7 bases at V and 0 bases at J, with 12 bases between the two ends. This CDR3 region has 14 residues. Germline CDR1 reads SQVTM; CDR2 reads ANQGSEA. DNA for the CDR3: TGCAGCGGGGACGGGACGCCGAACACCGGGGAGCTGTTTTTT. Translated: CSGDGTPNTGELFF.

The V and J genes are TRBV28 and TRBJ2-2, with 11 bases lining up with TRBD1. The CDR3 has 17 amino acids. The germline V gene encodes CDR1 MDHEN and CDR2 SYDVKM. Trimming at V came to 5 bases and at J to 6 bases, leaving 11 bases not matched to a gene. CDR3: CASSKSSGQGASGELFF. The CDR3 DNA reads as TGTGCCAGCAGTAAGTCGTCAGGACAGGGGGCATCCGGGGAGCTGTTTTTT.

This clone was counted between two and nine times. The genes are TRBV28 and TRBJ2-6; D is unclear. Germline lookup yields CDR1 MDHEN and CDR2 SYDVKM. V was shortened by 2 bases and J by 5 bases, with 7 bases between the two germline ends. This CDR3 spans 14 amino acids. The CDR3 protein is CASSLTAWANVLTF. DNA for the CDR3: TGTGCCAGCAGTTTAACGGCTTGGGCCAACGTCCTGACTTTC.

The CDR3 loop is CASSQTSGRSYEQYF. The CDR3 nucleotides read TGTGCCAGCAGCCAGACTAGCGGGAGGTCCTACGAGCAGTACTTC. The chain couples TRBV6-1 to TRBJ2-7, with 13 bases identical to TRBD2. J was trimmed by 1 base and V by 6 bases; bases with no gene match: 3. The length of the CDR3 is 15 residues. Germline CDR1 reads MNHNS; CDR2 reads SASEGT.

On this clone itself: A much larger clone sits a single nucleotide away, making a read error possible. Other DNA variants within this sample encode the same CDR3. The chain is built from TRBV5-6 and TRBJ1-4; no clear D gene. The V end lost 3 bases, the J end lost 8 bases, and 14 bases lay between the germline ends. The CDR3 is made up of 14 amino acids. Germline assignment: CDR1 SGHDT and CDR2 YYEEEE. Here the CDR3 DNA reads TGTGCCAGCAGCTCTCGACATAGGAGAGAAAAACTGTTTTTT. It is translated as CASSSRHRREKLFF.

This sequence joins TRBV5-1 and TRBJ2-1; 15 nucleotides line up with TRBD2. The V gene end was trimmed by 4 bases and the J gene end by 10 bases; junction bases not matched to a gene: 6. CDR3 length: 15 amino acids. The germline V gene has CDR1 SGHRS and CDR2 YFSETQ. The CDR3 spells CASSLGTSGRWEQFF. For the CDR3, the DNA is TGCGCCAGCAGCCTCGGGACTAGCGGGAGGTGGGAGCAGTTCTTC. Full variable domain (outside the CDR3, taken from reference TRBV5-1 and TRBJ2-1): KAGVTQTPRYLIKTRGQQVTLSCSPISGHRSVSWYQQTPGQGLQFLFEYFSETQRNKGNFPGRFSGRQFSNSRSEMNVSTLELGDSALYLCASSLGTSGRWEQFFGPGTRLTVL.

This sequence joins TRBV7-7 and TRBJ2-3; TRBD2 is a possible D gene (6 bases). Germline lookup yields CDR1 SSHAT and CDR2 FNYEAQ (reference sequence). Trimming shortened V by 2 bases and J by 2 bases, and 14 bases separated the two germline ends. This CDR3 contains 16 residues. The CDR3 nucleotides are TGTGCCAGCAGCTTATCCCCCGGCGGGAACACAGATACGCAGTATTTT. Its translation is CASSLSPGGNTDTQYF. Full variable domain (rest looked up from reference TRBV7-7 and TRBJ2-3): GAGVSQSPRYKVTKRGQDVTLRCDPISSHATLYWYQQALGQGPEFLTYFNYEAQPDKSGLPSDRFSAERPEGSISTLTIQRTEQRDSAMYRCASSLSPGGNTDTQYFGPGTRLTVL.